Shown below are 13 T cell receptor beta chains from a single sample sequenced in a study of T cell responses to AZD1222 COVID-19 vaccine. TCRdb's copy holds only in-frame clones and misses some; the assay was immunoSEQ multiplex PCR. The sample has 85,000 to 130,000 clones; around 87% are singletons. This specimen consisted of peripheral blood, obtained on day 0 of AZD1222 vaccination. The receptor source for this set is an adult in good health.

The CDR3 is CASSYFQGNTIYF. The CDR3 nucleotides read TGTGCCAGCAGTTACTTCCAAGGAAACACCATATATTTT. The chain employs TRBV6-5 and TRBJ1-3; D remains ambiguous. The CDR3 length is 13 residues. Germline lookup yields CDR1 MNHEY and CDR2 SVGAGI. Deletions cut 1 base from V and 4 bases from J, with 5 bases between.

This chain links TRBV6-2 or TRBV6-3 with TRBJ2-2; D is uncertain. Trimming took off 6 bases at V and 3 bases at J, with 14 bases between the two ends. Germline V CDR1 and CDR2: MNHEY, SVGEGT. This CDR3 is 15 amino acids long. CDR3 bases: TGTGCCAGCAGCCTGCTGCGTGCTGACACCGGGGAGCTGTTTTTT. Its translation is CASSLLRADTGELFF.

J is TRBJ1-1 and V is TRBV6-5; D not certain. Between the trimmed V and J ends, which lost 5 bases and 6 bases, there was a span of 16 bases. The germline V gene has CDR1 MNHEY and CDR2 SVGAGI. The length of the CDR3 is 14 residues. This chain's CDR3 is CASSTGRGNAEAFF. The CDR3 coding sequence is TGTGCCAGCAGTACGGGCCGCGGAAACGCTGAAGCTTTCTTT.

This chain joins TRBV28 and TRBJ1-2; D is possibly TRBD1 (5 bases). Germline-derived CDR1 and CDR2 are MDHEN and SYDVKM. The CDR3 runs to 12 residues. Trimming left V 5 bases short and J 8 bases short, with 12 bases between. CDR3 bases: TGTGCCAGCAGTATACTATGGGGGGGCTACACCTTC. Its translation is CASSILWGGYTF.

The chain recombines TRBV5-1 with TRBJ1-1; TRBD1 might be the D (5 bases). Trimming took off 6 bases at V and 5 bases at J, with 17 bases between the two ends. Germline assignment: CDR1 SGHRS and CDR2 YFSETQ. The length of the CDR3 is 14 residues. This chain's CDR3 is CASNFRDLRTEAFF. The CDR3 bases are TGCGCCAGCAACTTCCGGGACCTAAGAACTGAAGCTTTCTTT.

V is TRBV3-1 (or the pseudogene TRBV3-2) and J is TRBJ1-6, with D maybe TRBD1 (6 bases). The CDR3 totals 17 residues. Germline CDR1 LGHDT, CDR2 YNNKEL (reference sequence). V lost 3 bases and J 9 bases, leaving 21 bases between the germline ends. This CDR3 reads CASSHPQPNLGGSPLHF. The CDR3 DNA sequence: TGTGCCAGCAGCCATCCCCAACCGAACCTAGGGGGTTCACCCCTCCACTTT.

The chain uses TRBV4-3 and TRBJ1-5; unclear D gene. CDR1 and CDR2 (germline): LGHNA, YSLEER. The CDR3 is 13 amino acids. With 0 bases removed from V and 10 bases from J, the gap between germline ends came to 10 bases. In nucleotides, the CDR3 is TGCGCCAGCAGCCAAGATCTACTGAAACCCCAGCATTTT. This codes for CASSQDLLKPQHF.

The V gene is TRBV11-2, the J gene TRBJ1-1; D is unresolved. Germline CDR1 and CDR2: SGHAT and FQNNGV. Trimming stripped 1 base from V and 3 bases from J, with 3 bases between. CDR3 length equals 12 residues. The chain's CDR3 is CASSLVYTEAFF. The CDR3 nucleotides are TGTGCCAGCAGCTTAGTCTACACTGAAGCTTTCTTT. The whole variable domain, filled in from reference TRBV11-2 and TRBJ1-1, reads EAGVAQSPRYKIIEKRQSVAFWCNPISGHATLYWYQQILGQGPKLLIQFQNNGVVDDSQLPKDRFSAERLKGVDSTLKIQPAKLEDSAVYLCASSLVYTEAFFGQGTRLTVV.

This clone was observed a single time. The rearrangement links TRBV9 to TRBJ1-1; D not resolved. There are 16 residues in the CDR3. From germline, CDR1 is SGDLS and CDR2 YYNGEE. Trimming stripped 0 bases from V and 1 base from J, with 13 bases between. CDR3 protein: CASSVVPGVANTEAFF. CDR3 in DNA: TGTGCCAGCAGCGTAGTTCCGGGAGTGGCGAACACTGAAGCTTTCTTT.

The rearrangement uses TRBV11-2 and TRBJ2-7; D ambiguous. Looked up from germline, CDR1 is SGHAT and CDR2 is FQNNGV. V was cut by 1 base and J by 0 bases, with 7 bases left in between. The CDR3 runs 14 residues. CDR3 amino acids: CASSLAPVSYEQYF. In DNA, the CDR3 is TGTGCCAGCAGCTTAGCGCCGGTCTCCTACGAGCAGTACTTC.

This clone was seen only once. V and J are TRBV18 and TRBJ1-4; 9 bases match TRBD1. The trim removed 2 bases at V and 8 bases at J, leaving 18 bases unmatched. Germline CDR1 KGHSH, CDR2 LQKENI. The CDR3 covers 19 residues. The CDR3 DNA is TGTGCCAGCTCACCAACCGCTGTTTTGACAGGGGGGATCATAGAAAAACTGTTTTTT. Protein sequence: CASSPTAVLTGGIIEKLFF.

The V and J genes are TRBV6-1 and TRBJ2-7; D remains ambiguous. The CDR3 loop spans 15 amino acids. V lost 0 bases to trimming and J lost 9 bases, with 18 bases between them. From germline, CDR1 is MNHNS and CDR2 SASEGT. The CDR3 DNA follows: TGTGCCAGCAGTGAAGCAGTTTTCCAGATACGAGGGCAGTACTTC. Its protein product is CASSEAVFQIRGQYF.

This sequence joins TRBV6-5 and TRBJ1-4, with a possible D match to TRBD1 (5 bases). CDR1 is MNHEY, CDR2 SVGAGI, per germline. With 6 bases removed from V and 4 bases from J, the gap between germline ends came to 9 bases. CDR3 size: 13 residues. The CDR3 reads CASRTEINEKLFF. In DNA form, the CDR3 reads TGTGCCAGCAGGACAGAGATTAATGAAAAACTGTTTTTT.